The 22 T cell receptor beta chains presented below share a single source sample, sequenced in a study of blood T cell repertoires in COVID-19. Profiling relied on immunoSEQ multiplex PCR, and the TCRdb table lists in-frame clones only, not all of them. Of 60,000 to 65,000 clones in the sample, around four fifths are singletons; the top ten hold roughly 20%. Sequencing was done on a sample of peripheral blood. The receptors were sampled from a woman aged 80 or over with active or convalescent COVID-19.

The J gene is TRBJ2-1, the V gene TRBV29-1, with TRBD1 as a possible D gene (5 bases). Germline V gene lookup returns CDR1 SQVTM and CDR2 ANQGSEA. V gave up 7 bases and J gave up 4 bases, with 11 bases separating them. This CDR3 is 12 amino acids long. The CDR3 protein is CSADTGYNEQFF. CDR3 coding DNA: TGCAGCGCCGATACAGGTTACAATGAGCAGTTCTTC.

CDR3 DNA sequence: TGTGCCAGCAGTGTAGGGGTTAATGGCTACACCTTC. It specifies CASSVGVNGYTF. The chain couples TRBV2 to TRBJ1-2; D perhaps matches TRBD1 (5 bases). The CDR3 is made up of 12 amino acids. The V end was cut by 4 bases, the J end by 6 bases, with 9 bases between. CDR1 SNHLY and CDR2 FYNNEI come from the germline V gene.

The count of this clone is one. This same CDR3 is encoded by further DNA sequences in the sample. The chain links TRBV6-5 to TRBJ1-1, with a possible D match to TRBD1 (5 bases). The V end was cut by 6 bases, the J end by 5 bases, with 10 bases between. The CDR3 loop spans 12 amino acids. Germline CDR1 and CDR2: MNHEY and SVGAGI. The CDR3 nucleotides are TGTGCCAGCAGCTACGGGGGGACTGAAGCTTTCTTT. Its translation: CASSYGGTEAFF.

The rearrangement joins TRBV6-1 to TRBJ1-1; D perhaps matches TRBD1 (6 bases). This CDR3 comprises 16 residues. Germline values: CDR1 MNHNS, CDR2 SASEGT. The V and J ends lost 4 bases and 1 base respectively, with 16 bases between them. The CDR3 nucleotides are TGTGCCAGCAGTGTAATGGGGGCCCTAACGAACACTGAAGCTTTCTTT. The encoded protein is CASSVMGALTNTEAFF.

This chain uses TRBV7-2 with TRBJ1-3, with a tentative D call TRBD1 (5 bases). V lost 4 bases and J lost 8, with 18 bases in between. Germline lookup yields CDR1 SGHTA and CDR2 FQGNSA. This CDR3 has 15 amino acids. CDR3 in amino acids: CASSSSGTPRDTIYF. In nucleotides, the CDR3 is TGTGCCAGCAGCTCCTCCGGGACTCCCCGGGACACCATATATTTT.

With respect to this clone: Sequence at one end of the junction differs from germline and may be a read error. The chain joins TRBV24-1 to TRBJ2-1, with 9 bases fitting TRBD1. Germline values: CDR1 KGHDR, CDR2 SFDVKD. CDR3 length equals 12 residues. The CDR3 DNA follows: TGTGCCACCGGTGACCCCGGGACAGGGCTGTTCTTC. Translating gives CATGDPGTGLFF.

The chain uses TRBV29-1 and TRBJ1-5; D call uncertain. Trimming shortened V by 6 bases and J by 1 base, and 7 bases separated the two germline ends. CDR1 and CDR2 (germline): SQVTM, ANQGSEA. The CDR3 covers 12 residues. The CDR3 sequence is CSVRASNQPQHF. CDR3 nucleotides: TGCAGCGTCCGCGCGAGCAATCAGCCCCAGCATTTT.

The V call is TRBV6-5, the J call TRBJ1-5; weak D call: TRBD1 (6 bases). The CDR3 runs 15 residues. The V gene lost 6 bases and the J gene lost 11 bases, with 23 bases spanning the gap. Germline CDR1 MNHEY, CDR2 SVGAGI. The CDR3 nucleotides are TGTGCCAGCAGGCCGACAGCTGTACAGGGTCTCTCCCAGCATTTT. As protein: CASRPTAVQGLSQHF.

This chain links TRBV14 with TRBJ1-1; D remains unclear. The germline V gene encodes CDR1 SGHDN and CDR2 FVKESK. The CDR3 loop spans 13 amino acids. Between the trimmed V and J ends, which lost 1 base and 6 bases, there was a span of 9 bases. DNA for the CDR3: TGTGCCAGCAGCCAAGCAGGTTCTCCTGAAGCTTTCTTT. Protein sequence: CASSQAGSPEAFF.

V usage is TRBV4-1 and J usage is TRBJ1-1, with D uncertain. The CDR3 covers 17 residues. V lost 6 bases and J 4 bases, leaving 24 bases between the germline ends. Germline V gene sequence: CDR1 MGHRA, CDR2 YSYEKL. This chain's CDR3 is CASRHTLVGRVGTEAFF. DNA for the CDR3: TGCGCCAGCAGACACACTCTTGTGGGGAGGGTAGGCACTGAAGCTTTCTTT.

The V and J genes are TRBV4-2 and TRBJ1-6; 7 bases line up with TRBD1. CDR1 and CDR2 (germline): LGHNA, YNFKEQ. V lost 9 bases, J lost 4 bases, and 3 bases stayed unmatched. The CDR3 length is 13 residues. The DNA for the CDR3 is TGTGCCAGTAAGGGACAGTATAATTCACCCCTCCACTTT. This encodes CASKGQYNSPLHF.

The genes are TRBV2 and TRBJ1-3; 7 bases map to TRBD1. J gave up 0 bases and V 2 bases, and 10 bases lay outside the gene matches. Germline values: CDR1 SNHLY, CDR2 FYNNEI. CDR3 length: 18 amino acids. CDR3 loop: CASSERRGQLSSGNTIYF. Written as DNA, the CDR3 is TGTGCCAGCAGTGAACGTCGGGGACAGCTGAGCTCTGGAAACACCATATATTTT.

This chain connects TRBV23-1 to TRBJ1-2; 8 nucleotides agree with TRBD1. TRBV23-1 is an ORF, with its function uncertain. This CDR3 is built from 15 residues. V shed 7 bases, J shed 4 bases, and the junction held 11 bases outside the gene matches. CDR3 DNA: TGCGCCAGCACCCACCAGGGGGCGGAATGCTATGGCTACACCTTC. It specifies CASTHQGAECYGYTF.

The chain combines TRBV29-1 with TRBJ1-1; unclear D gene. This CDR3 has 13 residues. V lost 4 bases, J lost 0 bases, and 9 bases lay in between. Germline CDR1 SQVTM, CDR2 ANQGSEA. CDR3: CSVGMAMNTEAFF. DNA of the CDR3: TGCAGCGTTGGTATGGCAATGAACACTGAAGCTTTCTTT. Based on the CDR3 plus reference TRBV29-1 and TRBJ1-1, the full variable domain is SAVISQKPSRDICQRGTSLTIQCQVDSQVTMMFWYRQQPGQSLTLIATANQGSEATYESGFVIDKFPISRPNLTFSTLTVSNMSPEDSSIYLCSVGMAMNTEAFFGQGTRLTVV.

The genes are TRBV11-2 and TRBJ2-1; TRBD2 aligns across 8 bases. This CDR3 spans 19 amino acids. The germline V gene encodes CDR1 SGHAT and CDR2 FQNNGV. After removal of 1 base from V and 9 bases from J, the junction contained 20 bases not matched to a gene. DNA of the CDR3: TGTGCCAGCAGCTTAGTCGGGGGCTATGGGACTAGGCAGGCGGGTGAGCAGTTCTTC. Translated: CASSLVGGYGTRQAGEQFF. The whole variable domain, remainder taken from reference TRBV11-2 and TRBJ2-1, is EAGVAQSPRYKIIEKRQSVAFWCNPISGHATLYWYQQILGQGPKLLIQFQNNGVVDDSQLPKDRFSAERLKGVDSTLKIQPAKLEDSAVYLCASSLVGGYGTRQAGEQFFGPGTRLTVL.

CDR3 loop: CASRPGQRYSRGTEAFF. The CDR3 DNA reads TGTGCCAGTAGGCCGGGACAGAGATATTCGAGGGGTACTGAAGCTTTCTTT. The J gene is TRBJ1-1, the V gene TRBV19, with 7 bases identical to TRBD1. This CDR3 has 17 residues. From germline, CDR1 is LNHDA and CDR2 SQIVND (reference sequence). The V segment lost 6 bases and the J segment 5 bases; nucleotides outside the gene matches: 18.

Of note for this clone: Other DNA sequences in the sample encode the same CDR3. This chain uses TRBV9 with TRBJ1-4, with D possibly matching TRBD1 (6 bases). From germline, CDR1 is SGDLS and CDR2 YYNGEE. With 0 bases removed from V and 7 bases from J, the gap between germline ends came to 13 bases. The CDR3 is 15 amino acids. The CDR3 reads CASSVGAGEGEKLFF. CDR3 nucleotides: TGTGCCAGCAGCGTAGGAGCAGGGGAGGGTGAAAAACTGTTTTTT.

The chain is built from TRBV30 and TRBJ2-5; D is possibly TRBD2 (6 bases). This CDR3 contains 13 residues. Trimming took off 5 bases at V and 5 bases at J, with 15 bases between the two ends. Germline V gene sequence: CDR1 GTSNPN, CDR2 SVGIG (reference sequence). The CDR3 nucleotides read TGTGCCTGGGCCGCGGCGGCGGGGGAGACCCAGTACTTC. Residues: CAWAAAAGETQYF.

The chain recombines TRBV15 with TRBJ2-5; D gene uncertain. Germline V CDR1 and CDR2: LNHNV, YYDKDF (reference sequence). Deletions cut 4 bases from V and 1 base from J, with 10 bases between. The CDR3 has 14 residues. The CDR3 bases are TGTGCCACCAGCAAAAGTAGCACCCAAGAGACCCAGTACTTC. Amino acids: CATSKSSTQETQYF. Together with reference TRBV15 and TRBJ2-5, the CDR3 gives the full variable domain: DAMVIQNPRYQVTQFGKPVTLSCSQTLNHNVMYWYQQKSSQAPKLLFHYYDKDFNNEADTPDNFQSRRPNTSFCFLDIRSPGLGDTAMYLCATSKSSTQETQYFGPGTRLLVL.

The genes are TRBV5-1 and TRBJ1-3, with TRBD1 matching over 9 bases. This CDR3 is 15 amino acids long. The V and J ends lost 0 bases and 7 bases, in that order; junction bases with no gene match: 5. Germline CDR1 reads SGHRS; CDR2 reads YFSETQ. In DNA form, the CDR3 reads TGCGCCAGCAGCTTGGATGGGACAGGGTACAACACCATATATTTT. Protein product: CASSLDGTGYNTIYF. The full variable domain, completed using reference TRBV5-1 and TRBJ1-3, is KAGVTQTPRYLIKTRGQQVTLSCSPISGHRSVSWYQQTPGQGLQFLFEYFSETQRNKGNFPGRFSGRQFSNSRSEMNVSTLELGDSALYLCASSLDGTGYNTIYFGEGSWLTVV.

This clone was found a few times. The CDR3 loop reads CSASFGRGDGYTF. As DNA, the CDR3 is TGCAGCGCCTCCTTTGGCAGGGGTGATGGCTACACCTTC. The rearrangement joins TRBV29-1 to TRBJ1-2, with a weak D call TRBD1 (6 bases). Between the trimmed V and J ends, which lost 7 bases and 6 bases, there was a span of 18 bases. CDR1 is SQVTM and CDR2 is ANQGSEA in the germline V gene. This CDR3 is 13 amino acids long.

The V call is TRBV4-1, the J call TRBJ1-5, with TRBD1 matching 8 bases. The CDR3 contains 15 residues. J gave up 4 bases and V 4 bases, and 6 bases lay outside the gene matches. Germline V gene lookup returns CDR1 MGHRA and CDR2 YSYEKL. The CDR3: CASSLADRANQPQHF. CDR3 nucleotide sequence: TGCGCCAGCAGCCTAGCGGACAGGGCAAATCAGCCCCAGCATTTT.